The 4 T cell receptor beta chains presented below share a single source sample, sequenced in a study of blood T cell repertoires in COVID-19. The assay was immunoSEQ multiplex PCR, and TCRdb's table has in-frame clones only and misses some. Of 300,000 to 400,000 clones in the sample, approximately 87% were seen once. Specimen: peripheral blood. The receptors come from a woman between 45 and 60 years old with COVID-19, enrolled during active disease.

The V and J genes are TRBV7-9 and TRBJ2-1, with a tentative D call TRBD2 (6 bases). The CDR3 totals 18 residues. Germline V gene data show CDR1 as SEHNR and CDR2 as FQNEAQ (reference sequence). Trimming removed 0 bases at V and 4 bases at J, with 19 bases between. The CDR3 region is CASSLAYNRDSLYNEQFF. In nucleotides, the CDR3 is TGTGCCAGCAGCTTAGCGTATAACCGGGACTCTTTATACAATGAGCAGTTCTTC.

The chain links TRBV7-9 to TRBJ2-5; 11 bases agree with TRBD2. J gave up 9 bases and V 5 bases, and 8 bases lay outside the gene matches. The CDR3 loop spans 14 amino acids. Looked up from germline, CDR1 is SEHNR and CDR2 is FQNEAQ (reference sequence). The CDR3 sequence: CASSPSTSGGAQYF. The CDR3 DNA reads as TGTGCCAGCAGCCCGAGTACTAGCGGGGGCGCCCAGTACTTC.

Details on this clone: The same CDR3 is also encoded by other DNA sequences in this sample. This chain links TRBV6-5 with TRBJ1-1; D is unresolved. Germline CDR1 reads MNHEY; CDR2 reads SVGAGI. The CDR3 runs 13 residues. V was pared by 5 bases and J by 1 base, with 8 bases between. CDR3 loop: CASSRTENTEAFF. CDR3 coding DNA: TGTGCCAGCAGTCGAACAGAGAACACTGAAGCTTTCTTT.

This chain joins TRBV5-1 and TRBJ2-3; possible D gene TRBD2, 6 bases. V lost 0 bases to trimming and J lost 1 base, with 12 bases between them. This CDR3 contains 16 residues. Looked up from germline, CDR1 is SGHRS and CDR2 is YFSETQ. CDR3: CASSLAGGIGTDTQYF. CDR3 nucleotide sequence: TGCGCCAGCAGCTTGGCCGGCGGGATCGGCACAGATACGCAGTATTTT.